The 3 T cell receptor beta chains given below trace back to one sample, sequenced in a study of cytomegalovirus exposure and HLA in healthy donors. Primers included in the PCR were 60 Vbeta and 13 Jbeta primers. The repertoire was sequenced with immunoSEQ multiplex PCR; TCRdb's copy has only in-frame clones and lacks some. In the table there are around 76,000 clones, about four fifths of which are singletons. Sequencing was performed on PBMCs. The receptors shown here come from a man aged 40-49 years in good health and CMV-seronegative.

The rearrangement uses TRBV11-2 and TRBJ2-1, with TRBD1 matching 11 bases. Germline CDR1 reads SGHAT; CDR2 reads FQNNGV. This CDR3 is built from 16 residues. The ends lost 5 bases at V and 1 base at J; junction bases unmatched: 4. The chain's CDR3 is CASSPRDRGSYNEQFF. In DNA form, the CDR3 reads TGTGCCAGCAGCCCCAGGGACAGGGGGTCCTACAATGAGCAGTTCTTC.

This chain links TRBV4-1 with TRBJ1-5; tentative D call: TRBD1 (6 bases). Germline CDR1 is MGHRA and CDR2 is YSYEKL. Trimming cost V 4 bases and J 0 bases, with 25 bases left between them. The CDR3 is 20 residues long. The CDR3 DNA reads as TGCGCCAGCAGCCCGACGTTCGGACAGCTCAGGACTTATAGCAATCAGCCCCAGCATTTT. This gives the protein CASSPTFGQLRTYSNQPQHF.

This clone has only one observation. The chain couples TRBV27 to TRBJ1-5, with unresolved D. The ends were cut back, 3 bases at V and 0 bases at J, with 6 bases in the middle. The CDR3 length is 14 residues. Germline V gives CDR1 MNHEY, CDR2 SMNVEV (reference sequence). The DNA of the CDR3 is TGTGCCAGCAGTTTTGAGTCTAGCAATCAGCCCCAGCATTTT. Its protein product is CASSFESSNQPQHF.